These 13 T cell receptor beta chains came from one sample sequenced in a study of tumor-infiltrating lymphocytes in primary liver carcinoma. From roughly 500 ng total RNA, TCR beta cDNA was generated with a primer in the constant region. Three nested multiplex PCR rounds, a slightly modified ARM-PCR method, built the TCR beta libraries. The opening two PCR rounds, around 11 cycles each, paired TRBV1-TRBV30 forward primers with a C-beta reverse primer. TCRdb re-called the multiplex PCR reads with MiXCR, one entry per CDR3 protein. The sample has fewer than 90,000 distinct CDR3 sequences; 65% to 80% are singletons. Co-extraction of both nucleic acids (RNA and DNA) used roughly 19-33 mg of unsorted bulk tissue. Material: liver tumor tissue from sampling region 1. Subset specified: tumor region T1, superior pole. Source of these receptors: a man in his forties with primary liver carcinoma and hepatitis B virus infection.

Of note for this clonotype: Since no conserved phenylalanine or tryptophan closes the CDR3, a read error is the likely cause. V is TRBV4-1 and J is TRBJ2-7; D may be TRBD1 (6 bases). Trimming removed 0 bases from V and 0 bases from J, with 15 bases in between. Germline assignment: CDR1 MGHRA and CDR2 YSYEKL. CDR3 size: 17 residues. The CDR3 here is CASSQDLVGTLSYEQYL. The DNA for the CDR3 is TGCGCCAGCAGCCAAGATTTAGTGGGGACACTCTCCTACGAGCAGTACTTA.

Of note for this clonotype: A much larger clone sits a single nucleotide away, making a read error possible. V is TRBV5-1 and J is TRBJ2-7; TRBD2 aligns across 10 bases. This CDR3 is built from 17 residues. From germline, CDR1 is SGHRS and CDR2 YFSETQ. V dropped 9 bases and J dropped 2; count of bases not matched to a gene: 17. The CDR3 region has the DNA TGCGCCAACAGTATCGGGGCTGCTAGCGGGAGTACCTACGAGCAGTACTTC. Translated, it gives CANSIGAASGSTYEQYF.

This chain joins TRBV6-2 or TRBV6-3 and TRBJ2-3; no clear D. CDR1 MNHEY and CDR2 SVGEGT come from the germline V gene. Trimming took 4 bases from V and 0 from J, leaving 11 bases between them. The CDR3 is 15 residues long. The CDR3 DNA is TGTGCCAGCAGTTTCCGCAGTGGGAGCACAGATACGCAGTATTTT. Translating it yields CASSFRSGSTDTQYF.

In this sample, this clonotype is medium-sized. The V gene is TRBV29-1, the J gene TRBJ2-5, with 14 positions matching TRBD2. There are 15 residues in the CDR3. With 7 bases clipped from V and 5 bases from J, the junction kept 9 bases outside the gene matches. Germline V gene lookup returns CDR1 SQVTM and CDR2 ANQGSEA. The CDR3 is CSAGLAGGRGETQYF. CDR3 DNA sequence: TGCAGCGCAGGACTAGCGGGAGGACGGGGTGAGACCCAGTACTTC.

The chain employs TRBV28 and TRBJ2-3; D is unresolved. CDR1 is MDHEN, CDR2 SYDVKM, per germline. Trimming left V 10 bases short and J 14 bases short, with 25 bases between. CDR3 length: 13 residues. DNA for the CDR3: TGTGCCATTTTAGATAGCAGCACAGATACACGGTATTTT. Translated: CAILDSSTDTRYF.

For this clonotype: The conserved phenylalanine or tryptophan normally closing the CDR3 is absent here, so this likely arose from a read error. V gene TRBV6-5 combines with J gene TRBJ2-1; TRBD1 might be the D (5 bases). This CDR3 is built from 17 residues. Per germline, CDR1 MNHEY and CDR2 SVGAGI. The V end was cut by 5 bases, the J end by 3 bases, with 20 bases between. This chain's CDR3 is CASSPLTPGQCYNEQFL. CDR3 in DNA: TGTGCCAGCAGTCCCCTTACCCCAGGACAATGCTACAATGAGCAGTTCCTC.

The chain carries TRBV5-6 and TRBJ2-1; maybe TRBD2 (6 bases). The CDR3 contains 15 residues. Germline loops: CDR1 SGHDT, CDR2 YYEEEE. Trimming cost V 6 bases and J 0 bases, with 13 bases left between them. This CDR3 reads CASNHAGISYNEQFF. CDR3 sequence (DNA): TGTGCCAGCAACCACGCGGGGATCTCCTACAATGAGCAGTTCTTC.

This clonotype was seen more than once but under ten times. This may be a read error, as it is one base from a much larger clone. The chain uses TRBV5-5 and TRBJ2-2; the D gene could be TRBD1 or TRBD2 (5 bases each). Germline CDR1 reads SGHKS; CDR2 reads YYEKEE (reference sequence). CDR3 length: 14 residues. The CDR3 is CANSLMGDAGELFF. As DNA, the CDR3 is TGTGCCAACAGCTTGATGGGGGATGCCGGGGAGCTGTTTTTT.

DNA of the CDR3: TGTCCCAACAGTCCGACCCCTTATACGCAGTATTTT. Translation gives CPNSPTPYTQYF. This chain links TRBV6-5 with TRBJ2-3, with D uncertain. The CDR3 sequence is 12 residues long. The germline V gene has CDR1 MNHEY and CDR2 SVGAGI.

A remark on this clonotype: A junction boundary mismatches the germline segment, possibly from a read error. The chain links TRBV11-2 to TRBJ2-5, with D perhaps TRBD1 (6 bases). There are 17 residues in the CDR3. Per germline, CDR1 SGHAT and CDR2 FQNNGV. The CDR3 DNA reads TGTGCCTGCAGCTTTGTCAGTGGGGGCAATCGGCAAGAGACCCAGTACTTC. This codes for CACSFVSGGNRQETQYF.

As to this clonotype: Germline is not matched at one junction end, which may reflect a read error. The V call is TRBV29-1, the J call TRBJ2-3, with 7 bases identical to TRBD1. CDR3 length: 12 residues. CDR1 SQVTM and CDR2 ANQGSEA come from the germline V gene. The CDR3 DNA follows: TGCAGCGCTACAGGGGACACAGATACGAAGTATTTT. Its translation: CSATGDTDTKYF.

About this clonotype: The junction does not match germline at one end; this may be a read error. The rearrangement links TRBV7-8 to TRBJ2-1; 12 bases line up with TRBD2. This CDR3 has 19 residues. Germline V CDR1 and CDR2: SGHVS, FQNEAQ. CDR3 sequence reads: CANSSPASGGAISYNEQFF. The CDR3, as DNA: TGTGCCAACAGCTCCCCAGCTAGCGGGGGGGCCATTTCCTACAATGAGCAGTTCTTC.

This clonotype occurred many times. The chain joins TRBV29-1 to TRBJ1-3; D gene uncertain. Between the trimmed V and J ends, which lost 4 bases and 0 bases, there was a span of 7 bases. Germline CDR1 SQVTM, CDR2 ANQGSEA. This CDR3 spans 13 amino acids. This CDR3 is CSVVQVSGNTIYF. CDR3 nucleotides: TGCAGCGTTGTTCAGGTCTCTGGAAACACCATATATTTT.